The clone carrying this T cell receptor beta chain was detected ten times or more. Its matching antigen is unknown. The source of the sample is a study of T cell repertoires in cytomegalovirus infection. A single record per CDR3 protein comes from TCRdb applying MiXCR to the reads. The table has 640,000 or so distinct CDR3 sequences, roughly 33% seen once. Trimming at V came to 3 bases and at J to 4 bases, leaving 2 bases not matched to a gene. Germline V lookup: CDR1 SGHTA, CDR2 FQGNSA. This CDR3 contains 14 residues. This TCR derives from a human donor in good health (CMV status not recorded). Some clones in this sample may be carry-over from other donors' samples. The sequenced sample was cultured PBMCs, obtained from culture after CMV antigen stimulation. V gene TRBV7-2 combines with J gene TRBJ2-7, with 11 bases fitting TRBD2. CDR3 DNA sequence: TGTGCCAGCAGCTTTAGCGGGAGGGTTTACGAGCAGTACTTC. It yields the protein CASSFSGRVYEQYF.